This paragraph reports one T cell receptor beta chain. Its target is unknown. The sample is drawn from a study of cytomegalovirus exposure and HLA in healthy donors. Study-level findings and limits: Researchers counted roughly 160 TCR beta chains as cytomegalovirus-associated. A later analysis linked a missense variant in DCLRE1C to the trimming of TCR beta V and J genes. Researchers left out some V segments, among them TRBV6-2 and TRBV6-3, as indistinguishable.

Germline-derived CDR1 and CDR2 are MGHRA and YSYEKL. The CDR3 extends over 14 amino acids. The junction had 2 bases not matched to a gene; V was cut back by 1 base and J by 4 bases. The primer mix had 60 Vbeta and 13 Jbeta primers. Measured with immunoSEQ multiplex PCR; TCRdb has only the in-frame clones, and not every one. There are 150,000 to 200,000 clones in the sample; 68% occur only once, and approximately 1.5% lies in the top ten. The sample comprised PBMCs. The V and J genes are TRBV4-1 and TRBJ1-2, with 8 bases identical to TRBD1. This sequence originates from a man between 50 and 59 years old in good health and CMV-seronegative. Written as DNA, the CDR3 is TGCGCCAGCAGCCAAGCGGGACAGGTCTATGGCTACACCTTC. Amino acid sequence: CASSQAGQVYGYTF.